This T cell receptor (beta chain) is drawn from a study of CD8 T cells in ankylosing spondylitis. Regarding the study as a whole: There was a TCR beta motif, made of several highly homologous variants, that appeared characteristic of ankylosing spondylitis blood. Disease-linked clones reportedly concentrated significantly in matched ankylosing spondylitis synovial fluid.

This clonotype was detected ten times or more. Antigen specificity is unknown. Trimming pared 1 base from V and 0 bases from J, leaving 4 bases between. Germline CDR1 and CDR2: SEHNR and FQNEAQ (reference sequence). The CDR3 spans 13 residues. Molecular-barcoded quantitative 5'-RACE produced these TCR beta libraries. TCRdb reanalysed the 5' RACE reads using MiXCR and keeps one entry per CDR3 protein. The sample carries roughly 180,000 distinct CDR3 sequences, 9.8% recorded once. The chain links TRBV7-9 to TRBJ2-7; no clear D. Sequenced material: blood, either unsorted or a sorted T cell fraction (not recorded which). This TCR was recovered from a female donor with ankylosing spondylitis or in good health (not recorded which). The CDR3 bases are TGTGCCAGCAGCTTAGTTAGCTCCTACGAGCAGTACTTC. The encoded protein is CASSLVSSYEQYF.